What follows is one T cell receptor beta chain and its context. The sample originates from a study of metastatic and nonmetastatic thyroid tumors. Germline V gene data show CDR1 as MNHEY and CDR2 as SVGAGI. The CDR3 spans 15 residues. The V end lost 0 bases, the J end lost 1 base, and 7 bases lay between the germline ends. Every patient underwent thyroid surgery untreated. In the original analysis: CDR3 differences across clinicopathological groups were used to build a distant-metastasis classifier for papillary thyroid cancer. MiXCR reprocessed the PCR reads for TCRdb. The V and J calls here are based on TCRdb, not the publication. The sample has around 31,000 clones, 25% to 35% seen once; the top ten hold about 32%.

The receptor comes from a female donor with papillary thyroid cancer or a benign thyroid nodule (not recorded which). Some clones in this sample may be carry-over from other donors' samples. Sequencing was performed on blood. This chain connects TRBV6-5 to TRBJ1-3, with D uncertain. The CDR3 reads CASSYSQSSGNTIYF. CDR3 nucleotides: TGTGCCAGCAGTTACTCTCAGAGTTCTGGAAACACCATATATTTT.